A single sample is the source of the 9 T cell receptor beta chains below, sequenced in a study of cytomegalovirus exposure and HLA in healthy donors. Clones were read by immunoSEQ multiplex PCR, and TCRdb kept only the in-frame ones, dropping some. The sample lists some 45,000 clones, 90% to 95% occurring once. The sequenced sample was PBMCs. These receptors were obtained from a man younger than 35 in good health and CMV-seronegative.

The genes are TRBV9 and TRBJ2-3, with 8 positions matching TRBD2. The CDR3 length is 16 residues. V lost 0 bases, J lost 1 base, and 4 bases stayed unmatched. The V gene's germline CDR1 is SGDLS and CDR2 YYNGEE. CDR3 in amino acids: CASSVGGSGGTDTQYF. CDR3 DNA: TGTGCCAGCAGCGTAGGGGGTAGCGGGGGCACAGATACGCAGTATTTT.

The chain links TRBV4-3 to TRBJ2-5; 7 bases agree with TRBD2. The V gene's germline CDR1 is LGHNA and CDR2 YSLEER. J lost 5 bases, V lost 1 base, and 7 bases had no gene match. There are 15 residues in the CDR3. CDR3 sequence (DNA): TGCGCCAGCAGCCAAGCGGGGGGTCGATGGGAGACCCAGTACTTC. Its translation: CASSQAGGRWETQYF.

In its sample, this clone was seen once. The chain carries TRBV4-1 and TRBJ2-1; 10 bases map to TRBD2. CDR3 length: 17 amino acids. Germline-derived CDR1 and CDR2 are MGHRA and YSYEKL. Trimming took 3 bases from V and 0 from J; bases not matched to a gene: 5. The CDR3 region is CASSHTGLASSYNEQFF. The CDR3 nucleotides are TGCGCCAGCAGCCATACGGGACTAGCGTCCTCCTACAATGAGCAGTTCTTC.

In this sample, this clone turned up once. This sequence joins TRBV2 and TRBJ1-5; perhaps TRBD1 as D (6 bases). V was trimmed by 6 bases and J by 4 bases, leaving 13 bases between them. Germline V gene lookup returns CDR1 SNHLY and CDR2 FYNNEI. The CDR3 length is 14 residues. CDR3 sequence: CASRLPGANQPQHF. The CDR3 DNA reads TGTGCCAGCAGGCTTCCAGGGGCAAATCAGCCCCAGCATTTT.

CDR3 DNA sequence: TGTGCCAGCAGCGGAGGACCACCCCACGAGCAGTACTTC. It yields the protein CASSGGPPHEQYF. The chain employs TRBV5-4 and TRBJ2-7, with D perhaps TRBD2 (5 bases). The CDR3 sequence is 13 residues long. The ends were cut back, 4 bases at V and 5 bases at J, with 13 bases in the middle. Germline lookup yields CDR1 SGHNT and CDR2 YYREEE (reference sequence).

This rearrangement joins TRBV5-1 to TRBJ1-6; D ambiguous. Germline assignment: CDR1 SGHRS and CDR2 YFSETQ. V was cut by 4 bases and J by 0 bases, with 8 bases left in between. This CDR3 is built from 15 residues. The chain's CDR3 is CASSDKSSYNSPLHF. The CDR3 bases are TGCGCCAGCAGCGACAAGAGCTCCTATAATTCACCCCTCCACTTT.

The gene calls are TRBV13 and TRBJ2-3, with 8 bases identical to TRBD2. The trim removed 5 bases at V and 1 base at J, leaving 8 bases unmatched. This CDR3 region has 16 residues. Germline V gene sequence: CDR1 PRHDT, CDR2 FYEKMQ (reference sequence). CDR3 sequence (DNA): TGTGCCAGCAGCCCTTCCCGGCGGGGGGGCACAGATACGCAGTATTTT. Translating gives CASSPSRRGGTDTQYF.

CDR3 DNA sequence: TGTGCCAGCAGTGGATCCCCACTATCCTGGTATTTT. Translated, it gives CASSGSPLSWYF. J is TRBJ2-3 and V is TRBV2; unclear D gene. From germline, CDR1 is SNHLY and CDR2 FYNNEI. Between the trimmed V and J ends, which lost 4 bases and 14 bases, there was a span of 16 bases. The CDR3 consists of 12 residues.

The chain has TRBV10-3 and TRBJ1-2; D call uncertain. This CDR3 spans 14 amino acids. Between the trimmed V and J ends, which lost 8 bases and 8 bases, there was a span of 21 bases. The V gene's germline CDR1 is ENHRY and CDR2 SYGVKD. CDR3 nucleotides: TGTGCCATCCAAGCGACTTGGGGAGGGAGAGGCTACACCTTC. Amino acid sequence: CAIQATWGGRGYTF.